One sample yielded the 30 T cell receptor beta chains listed below, sequenced in a study of blood T cell repertoires in COVID-19. Repertoires were generated with immunoSEQ multiplex PCR, while TCRdb's copy carries only in-frame clones and drops some. Among some 110,000 clones listed, 84% were seen once. Input material: PBMCs or T cells enriched from blood (not recorded which). The receptors derive from a woman aged 25-40 years who had recovered from COVID-19.

The chain recombines TRBV11-2 with TRBJ2-1; TRBD2 agrees at 8 bases. Germline CDR1 reads SGHAT; CDR2 reads FQNNGV. With 2 bases clipped from V and 6 bases from J, the junction kept 3 bases outside the gene matches. The CDR3 contains 14 residues. The CDR3 protein is CASSLSGGPNEQFF. The CDR3 region has the DNA TGTGCCAGCAGCTTATCGGGAGGGCCCAATGAGCAGTTCTTC.

This chain connects TRBV19 to TRBJ2-2, with TRBD2 identical over 9 bases. The V gene end was trimmed by 8 bases and the J gene end by 6 bases; junction bases not matched to a gene: 13. Germline CDR1 is LNHDA and CDR2 is SQIVND (reference sequence). The CDR3 loop spans 16 amino acids. This CDR3 is CASPGGSSGRSGELFF. The CDR3 nucleotides are TGTGCCAGTCCGGGGGGCTCAAGCGGGAGGTCCGGGGAGCTGTTTTTT.

This chain links TRBV21-1 with TRBJ1-6; TRBD1, the table's D call, lacks a check against the DNA. TRBV21-1 is noted as a pseudogene. This CDR3 has 20 residues. CDR3 in DNA: TGTGCCAGCAGCAAAAGAAGCCCGGGACAGGGGGGCCCGTCTGATTCACCCCTCCACTTT. Translated, it gives CASSKRSPGQGGPSDSPLHF.

This clone has just a few counts. The V gene is TRBV5-1, the J gene TRBJ1-1, with TRBD1 matching over 7 bases. CDR1 and CDR2 (germline): SGHRS, YFSETQ. The CDR3 sequence is 18 residues long. Losses at the gene ends were 2 bases for V and 2 bases for J; bases not matched to a gene: 15. CDR3 amino acids: CASSLGQALPRINTEAFF. CDR3 nucleotides: TGCGCCAGCAGCTTAGGACAGGCCTTGCCGCGTATAAACACTGAAGCTTTCTTT.

CDR3 amino acids: CASSSYKGLTDTQYF. For the CDR3, the DNA is TGTGCCAGCAGTTCCTATAAGGGGCTCACAGATACGCAGTATTTT. J is TRBJ2-3 and V is TRBV27; tentative D call: TRBD1 (5 bases). The germline V gene has CDR1 MNHEY and CDR2 SMNVEV (reference sequence). This CDR3 contains 15 residues. V was clipped by 4 bases and J by 2 bases, with 13 bases between them.

The rearrangement uses TRBV27 and TRBJ2-7, with 7 positions matching TRBD2. The CDR3 spans 16 residues. J lost 4 bases, V lost 4 bases, and 13 bases had no gene match. CDR1 is MNHEY and CDR2 is SMNVEV in the germline V gene (reference sequence). CDR3 sequence reads: CASSSSPSGGGYEQYF. The CDR3 DNA reads TGTGCCAGCAGTTCATCCCCCTCTGGGGGAGGGTACGAGCAGTACTTC.

The CDR3 protein is CASSSSGRYEQYF. The DNA of the CDR3 is TGTGCCAGCAGTTCTAGCGGGAGGTACGAGCAGTACTTC. This rearrangement joins TRBV6-2 or TRBV6-3 to TRBJ2-7, with 11 bases identical to TRBD2. The ends lost 4 bases at V and 4 bases at J; junction bases unmatched: 0. The CDR3 is made up of 13 amino acids. Per germline, CDR1 MNHEY and CDR2 SVGEGT.

The chain employs TRBV2 and TRBJ2-7, with 9 bases aligning to TRBD2. Unmatched junction bases numbered 9, after V lost 7 bases and J lost 2 bases. In germline, CDR1 is SNHLY, CDR2 FYNNEI. This CDR3 region has 15 residues. CDR3 amino acids: CASTREAGGPYEQYF. For the CDR3, the DNA is TGTGCCAGCACCCGGGAGGCGGGAGGGCCCTACGAGCAGTACTTC.

V gene TRBV25-1 combines with J gene TRBJ2-1; unclear D gene. This CDR3 is 16 amino acids long. Germline V gives CDR1 MGHDK, CDR2 SYGVNS. V shed 5 bases and J shed 3 bases, with 17 bases lying between them. Here the CDR3 reads CASSHPDISYYNEQFF. The CDR3 DNA sequence: TGTGCCAGCAGTCATCCCGACATCTCCTACTACAATGAGCAGTTCTTC.

This sequence joins TRBV5-4 and TRBJ1-2; the D gene is possibly TRBD1 (5 bases). Germline CDR1 reads SGHNT; CDR2 reads YYREEE (reference sequence). There are 14 residues in the CDR3. Trimming stripped 4 bases from V and 4 bases from J, with 14 bases between. CDR3 nucleotide sequence: TGTGCCAGCAGCCCTGCTCCAGGGTCCTATGGCTACACCTTC. It is translated as CASSPAPGSYGYTF.

The rearrangement joins TRBV7-9 to TRBJ1-2; D is uncertain. Per the germline V gene, CDR1 is SEHNR and CDR2 is FQNEAQ (reference sequence). With 4 bases removed from V and 0 bases from J, the gap between germline ends came to 21 bases. The CDR3 is 18 amino acids. The CDR3 reads CASSSTLYSRDTNYGYTF. In DNA, the CDR3 is TGTGCCAGCAGCTCCACCCTTTACAGCCGAGACACTAACTATGGCTACACCTTC.

CDR3 loop: CASSADRLSNQPQHF. The CDR3 nucleotides are TGTGCCAGCAGTGCGGACAGGCTTAGCAATCAGCCCCAGCATTTT. This sequence joins TRBV2 and TRBJ1-5, with 7 bases aligning to TRBD1. This CDR3 is built from 15 residues. The J segment lost 0 bases and the V segment lost 4 bases, leaving 3 bases of the junction unmatched. Per the germline V gene, CDR1 is SNHLY and CDR2 is FYNNEI.

This chain uses TRBV6-2 or TRBV6-3 with TRBJ1-2; D remains ambiguous. With 6 bases removed from V and 6 bases from J, the gap between germline ends came to 23 bases. The CDR3 totals 16 residues. CDR1 and CDR2 from the germline V gene are MNHEY and SVGEGT. Here the CDR3 DNA reads TGTGCCAGCAGCCAACGGGGAGCTTGGCAGTTGGATGGCTACACCTTC. Its protein product is CASSQRGAWQLDGYTF.

This chain joins TRBV5-6 and TRBJ1-1, with 7 bases aligning to TRBD1. From germline, CDR1 is SGHDT and CDR2 YYEEEE. With V trimmed by 5 bases and J by 5 bases, 9 bases remained unmatched. This CDR3 region has 14 residues. This CDR3 reads CASRQGWTRTEAFF. The CDR3 DNA is TGTGCCAGCAGACAGGGGTGGACGAGGACTGAAGCTTTCTTT.

The chain is built from TRBV2 and TRBJ2-5; 14 bases fit TRBD2. Germline V lookup: CDR1 SNHLY, CDR2 FYNNEI. The junction had 1 base not matched to a gene; V was cut back by 5 bases and J by 5 bases. The CDR3 sequence is 14 residues long. CDR3 DNA: TGTGCCAGCAGTAGGACTAGCGGGAGGGAGACCCAGTACTTC. Translation gives CASSRTSGRETQYF.

This sequence joins TRBV4-1 and TRBJ2-5; TRBD2 aligns across 7 bases. Germline V lookup: CDR1 MGHRA, CDR2 YSYEKL. The CDR3 has 15 residues. Trimming at V came to 1 base and at J to 8 bases, leaving 10 bases not matched to a gene. CDR3 DNA: TGCGCCAGCAGCCAAGGACTCGCGGGAGTGGGTACCCAGTACTTC. Its protein is CASSQGLAGVGTQYF.

The rearrangement links TRBV7-6 to TRBJ2-5; a weak D match, TRBD2 (5 bases). Per germline, CDR1 SGHVS and CDR2 FNYEAQ. The CDR3 runs 16 residues. Trimming pared 4 bases from V and 5 bases from J, leaving 20 bases between. The CDR3 is CASSSDYSPSGETQYF. DNA of the CDR3: TGTGCCAGCAGCTCCGACTATTCTCCCTCCGGGGAGACCCAGTACTTC.

This sequence joins TRBV30 and TRBJ1-6; TRBD1 aligns across 10 bases. The V and J ends lost 2 bases and 7 bases, in that order; junction bases with no gene match: 8. Germline lookup yields CDR1 GTSNPN and CDR2 SVGIG (reference sequence). This CDR3 comprises 16 residues. CDR3 nucleotide sequence: TGTGCCTGGAGTTTGGACAGGGGGTCGCGGAATTCACCCCTCCACTTT. This sequence encodes CAWSLDRGSRNSPLHF.

V gene TRBV18 combines with J gene TRBJ1-3; 7 nucleotides line up with TRBD1. Germline V CDR1 and CDR2: KGHSH, LQKENI. CDR3 size: 14 residues. With 4 bases clipped from V and 13 bases from J, the junction kept 13 bases outside the gene matches. CDR3 region: CASSHGTDITRIYF. The CDR3 nucleotides are TGTGCCAGCTCACATGGGACAGATATCACGAGGATATATTTT.

V gene TRBV7-2 combines with J gene TRBJ2-7, with 8 bases that match TRBD2. Trimming cost V 4 bases and J 4 bases; bases outside gene matches: 12. This CDR3 has 16 residues. Looked up from germline, CDR1 is SGHTA and CDR2 is FQGNSA. The CDR3 region is CASSSIVAGYRYEQYF. CDR3 sequence (DNA): TGTGCCAGCAGCTCAATTGTAGCGGGATACCGATACGAGCAGTACTTC. The full variable domain, rest sourced from reference TRBV7-2 and TRBJ2-7, is GAGVSQSPSNKVTEKGKDVELRCDPISGHTALYWYRQSLGQGLEFLIYFQGNSAPDKSGLPSDRFSAERTGGSVSTLTIQRTQQEDSAVYLCASSSIVAGYRYEQYFGPGTRLTVT.

This rearrangement joins TRBV10-3 to TRBJ2-7; 11 bases are shared with TRBD2. This CDR3 region has 16 residues. The germline CDR1 and CDR2 sequences are ENHRY and SYGVKD. Germline trimming cut 3 bases from V and 7 bases from J; bases unmatched to any gene: 11. The CDR3 coding sequence is TGTGCCATCAGTGAACTAGCGGGAGTTAGCCTACGGGAGCAGTACTTC. It specifies CAISELAGVSLREQYF.

This chain connects TRBV5-4 to TRBJ2-7; tentative D call: TRBD1 (5 bases). This CDR3 has 13 amino acids. V was cut by 5 bases and J by 5 bases, with 14 bases left in between. Germline CDR1 SGHNT, CDR2 YYREEE (reference sequence). The CDR3: CASRGPFSHEQYF. CDR3 coding DNA: TGTGCCAGCAGGGGGCCCTTTTCCCACGAGCAGTACTTC.

The chain couples TRBV7-8 to TRBJ2-1, with TRBD1 as a possible D gene (6 bases). Germline V CDR1 and CDR2: SGHVS, FQNEAQ. This CDR3 has 15 amino acids. V was pared by 5 bases and J by 5 bases, with 16 bases between. The CDR3 region has the DNA TGTGCCAGCAGCCGAGGAGGAGAGGGGGACAATGAGCAGTTCTTC. This translates into CASSRGGEGDNEQFF.

This clone was found once. CDR3 nucleotides: TGCGCCAGCAGCTTGGAGGGGACAGGGTGGCATTTT. Amino acid sequence: CASSLEGTGWHF. The chain is built from TRBV5-1 and TRBJ1-5, with 9 positions matching TRBD1. The CDR3 extends over 12 amino acids. The V gene end was trimmed by 0 bases and the J gene end by 15 bases; junction bases not matched to a gene: 4. Germline CDR1 SGHRS, CDR2 YFSETQ.

The chain employs TRBV29-1 and TRBJ2-7; D perhaps matches TRBD2 (6 bases). V was pared by 5 bases and J by 0 bases, with 14 bases between. There are 14 residues in the CDR3. Germline CDR1 SQVTM, CDR2 ANQGSEA. The CDR3 spells CSVLGWEDSYEQYF. The CDR3 DNA follows: TGCAGCGTTTTAGGGTGGGAGGACTCCTACGAGCAGTACTTC.

The genes are TRBV5-1 and TRBJ1-2, with 10 positions matching TRBD1. CDR1 SGHRS and CDR2 YFSETQ come from the germline V gene. V dropped 0 bases and J dropped 4; count of bases not matched to a gene: 6. The CDR3 runs 16 residues. The CDR3 sequence is CASSLAATGGAYGYTF. The CDR3 coding sequence is TGCGCCAGCAGCTTGGCCGCGACAGGGGGCGCCTATGGCTACACCTTC.

The chain employs TRBV19 and TRBJ2-7; 11 bases map to TRBD2. Unmatched junction bases numbered 3, after V lost 6 bases and J lost 2 bases. This CDR3 region has 14 residues. Germline-derived CDR1 and CDR2 are LNHDA and SQIVND (reference sequence). The CDR3 sequence is CASSRLAGTYEQYF. The CDR3 DNA sequence: TGTGCCAGTAGCCGACTAGCGGGGACCTACGAGCAGTACTTC.

The DNA for the CDR3 is TGTGCCAGCAGCTCCCAGGGGGAAGAGGGACAGCCCCAGCATTTT. Amino acid sequence: CASSSQGEEGQPQHF. The chain is built from TRBV7-9 and TRBJ1-5; TRBD1 matches at 7 bases. V lost 4 bases to trimming and J lost 7 bases; unmatched junction nucleotides: 10. Per the germline V gene, CDR1 is SEHNR and CDR2 is FQNEAQ (reference sequence). The CDR3 loop spans 15 amino acids.

The rearrangement uses TRBV4-3 and TRBJ2-2, with 9 bases that match TRBD1. This CDR3 comprises 17 residues. With 0 bases clipped from V and 4 bases from J, the junction kept 6 bases outside the gene matches. Germline CDR1 reads LGHNA; CDR2 reads YSLEER. The CDR3 DNA reads TGCGCCAGCAGCCAAGATAGTAGGACAGGGGTCACCGGGGAGCTGTTTTTT. Translating gives CASSQDSRTGVTGELFF.

This chain links TRBV27 with TRBJ2-4; TRBD2 might be the D (5 bases). V gave up 3 bases and J gave up 3 bases, with 12 bases separating them. Germline values: CDR1 MNHEY, CDR2 SMNVEV (reference sequence). This CDR3 has 15 residues. For the CDR3, the DNA is TGTGCCAGCAGTTTCGCGGGTGGCGACAAAAACATTCAGTACTTC. Amino acid sequence: CASSFAGGDKNIQYF.